Listed here are 29 T cell receptor beta chains from one sample, sequenced in a study of cytomegalovirus exposure and HLA in healthy donors. The primer mix had 60 Vbeta and 13 Jbeta primers. TCRdb keeps only in-frame clones here, not all; method: immunoSEQ multiplex PCR. The data show about 82,000 clones, with roughly 63% seen just once and under 25% held by the top ten. The material sequenced was PBMCs. Receptors were obtained from a woman in her forties or fifties in good health and CMV-seropositive.

This clone appeared a few times. The chain recombines TRBV6-1 with TRBJ1-6; 10 bases align to TRBD1. The CDR3 sequence is 15 residues long. Germline loops: CDR1 MNHNS, CDR2 SASEGT. V shed 6 bases and J 9 bases; nucleotides not matched to a gene: 8. DNA for the CDR3: TGTGCCAGCAGCTTCTTGGACAGGGGGATTTCACCCCTCCACTTT. This encodes CASSFLDRGISPLHF.

The genes are TRBV7-9 and TRBJ2-7, with D possibly matching TRBD2 (5 bases). Deletions cut 5 bases from V and 5 bases from J, with 10 bases between. From germline, CDR1 is SEHNR and CDR2 FQNEAQ (reference sequence). The CDR3 runs to 12 residues. The CDR3 protein is CASSPGDNEQYF. The CDR3, as DNA: TGTGCCAGCAGCCCCGGGGATAACGAGCAGTACTTC.

This sequence joins TRBV19 and TRBJ2-1, with unresolved D. Germline assignment: CDR1 LNHDA and CDR2 SQIVND (reference sequence). This CDR3 comprises 16 residues. V gave up 6 bases and J gave up 4 bases, with 19 bases separating them. As DNA, the CDR3 is TGTGCCAGTAGCCCCCTCGTCTCCTCCTATTACAATGAGCAGTTCTTC. Translated: CASSPLVSSYYNEQFF.

V gene TRBV15 combines with J gene TRBJ2-1; TRBD2 aligns across 12 bases. Germline V gene lookup returns CDR1 LNHNV and CDR2 YYDKDF (reference sequence). V was clipped by 3 bases and J by 6 bases; unmatched bases: 9. The CDR3 sequence is 17 residues long. The CDR3 region has the DNA TGTGCCACCAGCAGTTCGCCCCTAGCGGGGGGGCCCAATGAGCAGTTCTTC. Amino acids: CATSSSPLAGGPNEQFF.

The chain couples TRBV27 to TRBJ2-5, with TRBD2 matching over 8 bases. The length of the CDR3 is 14 residues. Germline values: CDR1 MNHEY, CDR2 SMNVEV (reference sequence). J gave up 5 bases and V 6 bases, and 8 bases lay outside the gene matches. CDR3 DNA: TGTGCCAGCAGCGGGACCGTAGCGGGGGAGACCCAGTACTTC. This gives the protein CASSGTVAGETQYF.

The gene calls are TRBV2 and TRBJ1-1; 9 bases fit TRBD1. The CDR3 has 13 residues. V shed 6 bases and J 7 bases; nucleotides not matched to a gene: 6. Germline CDR1 and CDR2: SNHLY and FYNNEI. Written as DNA, the CDR3 is TGTGCCAGCAGACTACAGGGGGCTGGTGAAGCTTTCTTT. It is translated as CASRLQGAGEAFF.

This clone was counted once. This sequence joins TRBV7-9 and TRBJ1-5; 7 bases are shared with TRBD1. CDR1 SEHNR and CDR2 FQNEAQ come from the germline V gene (reference sequence). With 2 bases clipped from V and 8 bases from J, the junction kept 3 bases outside the gene matches. The CDR3 is 13 residues long. For the CDR3, the DNA is TGTGCCAGCAGCTTAAGGGGGACAGAGCCCCAGCATTTT. As protein: CASSLRGTEPQHF.

This chain uses TRBV5-1 with TRBJ2-3; D ambiguous. V lost 1 base, J lost 2 bases, and 8 bases lay in between. Germline CDR1 reads SGHRS; CDR2 reads YFSETQ. This CDR3 has 14 residues. CDR3 amino acids: CASSLISFTDTQYF. CDR3 sequence (DNA): TGCGCCAGCAGCTTGATTAGCTTCACAGATACGCAGTATTTT.

The chain couples TRBV19 to TRBJ1-5; 7 bases match TRBD1. The CDR3 is 15 amino acids. CDR1 is LNHDA and CDR2 is SQIVND in the germline V gene (reference sequence). V shed 4 bases, J shed 6 bases, and the junction held 9 bases outside the gene matches. The CDR3 DNA reads TGTGCCAGTAGTAAGGTAGGGCAGGGGGGTCAGCCCCAGCATTTT. This sequence encodes CASSKVGQGGQPQHF.

In its sample, this clone was seen a few times. This chain joins TRBV4-2 and TRBJ1-1, with TRBD1 matching 9 bases. The CDR3 has 14 amino acids. The V and J ends lost 4 bases and 3 bases, in that order; junction bases with no gene match: 3. In germline, CDR1 is LGHNA, CDR2 YNFKEQ. DNA for the CDR3: TGTGCCAGCAGCCGACAGGGGGTATACACTGAAGCTTTCTTT. It encodes CASSRQGVYTEAFF.

The chain carries TRBV5-1 and TRBJ2-2; D possibly corresponds to TRBD1 (5 bases). Germline V gives CDR1 SGHRS, CDR2 YFSETQ. Trimming pared 6 bases from V and 0 bases from J, leaving 12 bases between. The CDR3 extends over 15 amino acids. CDR3 sequence (DNA): TGCGCCAGCACAACAGGAGCTGCGAACACCGGGGAGCTGTTTTTT. Its translation: CASTTGAANTGELFF.

A few counts support this clone. The CDR3 loop reads CASSPGLNEKLFF. As DNA, the CDR3 is TGTGCCAGCAGCCCGGGACTTAATGAAAAACTGTTTTTT. The chain couples TRBV7-2 to TRBJ1-4, with D possibly TRBD1 on 5 matching bases. The CDR3 sequence is 13 residues long. CDR1 SGHTA and CDR2 FQGNSA come from the germline V gene. V lost 5 bases and J lost 4, with 8 bases in between.

This clone was detected a few times. The CDR3 reads CASSWGTGGSSPLHF. The CDR3 DNA sequence: TGTGCCAGCAGCTGGGGGACAGGGGGTTCGTCACCCCTCCACTTT. This chain joins TRBV6-5 and TRBJ1-6, with 11 bases aligning to TRBD1. Germline values: CDR1 MNHEY, CDR2 SVGAGI. The V and J ends lost 6 bases and 10 bases, in that order; junction bases with no gene match: 8. The CDR3 covers 15 residues.

The chain uses TRBV29-1 and TRBJ1-3; TRBD1 agrees at 8 bases. V was pared by 5 bases and J by 4 bases, with 4 bases of the junction left unmatched. This CDR3 is built from 13 residues. The germline gives CDR1 SQVTM, CDR2 ANQGSEA. CDR3 protein: CSVLRGPGNTIYF. CDR3 nucleotides: TGCAGCGTTCTCAGGGGGCCAGGAAACACCATATATTTT.

This chain uses TRBV6-6 with TRBJ1-1, with TRBD1 matching over 8 bases. The CDR3 sequence is 15 residues long. Looked up from germline, CDR1 is MNHNY and CDR2 is SVGAGI (reference sequence). V lost 5 bases and J lost 4; bases outside the gene matches: 9. The CDR3 sequence is CASSPQGAYGTEAFF. The DNA of the CDR3 is TGTGCCAGCAGTCCTCAGGGGGCGTATGGCACTGAAGCTTTCTTT.

CDR3 bases: TGTGCCAGCAGCCTCCCAGGGGGTGGCTACACCTTC. Translating gives CASSLPGGGYTF. This rearrangement joins TRBV5-8 to TRBJ1-2; the match to TRBD1 covers 7 bases. The V and J ends lost 4 bases and 7 bases, in that order; junction bases with no gene match: 4. The length of the CDR3 is 12 residues. Germline V CDR1 and CDR2: SGHTS, YDEGEE.

This clone was counted between two and nine times. The V gene is TRBV18, the J gene TRBJ2-1, with TRBD1 identical over 9 bases. This CDR3 has 15 amino acids. The J segment lost 7 bases and the V segment lost 8 bases, leaving 12 bases of the junction unmatched. Germline-derived CDR1 and CDR2 are KGHSH and LQKENI. The CDR3 DNA is TGTGCCAGCCGAACCGTTCGCGGGACAGGGAATGAGCAGTTCTTC. Its protein is CASRTVRGTGNEQFF.

The chain couples TRBV6-4 to TRBJ2-3; 8 nucleotides align to TRBD2. Looked up from germline, CDR1 is MRHNA and CDR2 is SNTAGT. V shed 3 bases, J shed 10 bases, and the junction held 6 bases outside the gene matches. The CDR3 consists of 13 residues. In nucleotides, the CDR3 is TGTGCCAGCAGTGAAGGTAGCGGGGCTTCGCAGTATTTT. Its translation: CASSEGSGASQYF.

J is TRBJ2-7 and V is TRBV7-3, with TRBD1 matching 9 bases. V shed 0 bases and J 5 bases; nucleotides not matched to a gene: 5. Germline-derived CDR1 and CDR2 are SGHTA and FQGTGA. The CDR3 covers 15 residues. The CDR3 here is CASSLTGTGRNEQYF. The CDR3 nucleotides are TGTGCCAGCAGCTTAACCGGGACAGGGAGGAACGAGCAGTACTTC.

The V call is TRBV5-6, the J call TRBJ2-3, with TRBD2 identical over 14 bases. With 7 bases clipped from V and 2 bases from J, the junction kept 9 bases outside the gene matches. This CDR3 has 17 residues. Germline V CDR1 and CDR2: SGHDT, YYEEEE. The CDR3 nucleotides are TGTGCCAGCGGTCCGGGACTAGCGGGGGCCTACACAGATACGCAGTATTTT. Translated: CASGPGLAGAYTDTQYF.

The J gene is TRBJ2-5, the V gene TRBV19; D is uncertain. V was clipped by 1 base and J by 2 bases, with 8 bases between them. The germline gives CDR1 LNHDA, CDR2 SQIVND (reference sequence). CDR3 length: 14 amino acids. The CDR3 is CASSIGGVQETQYF. CDR3 nucleotides: TGTGCCAGTAGTATAGGTGGAGTACAAGAGACCCAGTACTTC.

This chain uses TRBV28 with TRBJ1-6; a weak D match, TRBD1 (5 bases). The germline V gene has CDR1 MDHEN and CDR2 SYDVKM. Deletions cut 3 bases from V and 0 bases from J, with 6 bases between. The CDR3 length is 15 residues. The CDR3: CASSLGHSYNSPLHF. In DNA form, the CDR3 reads TGTGCCAGCAGTTTGGGGCACTCCTATAATTCACCCCTCCACTTT.

This chain uses TRBV7-6 with TRBJ1-2, with 10 nucleotides matching TRBD1. Per the germline V gene, CDR1 is SGHVS and CDR2 is FNYEAQ. The CDR3 length is 14 residues. Trimming removed 5 bases from V and 3 bases from J; junction bases left unmatched: 3. The DNA for the CDR3 is TGTGCCAGCAGCGCCGGACAGGGGGACTATGGCTACACCTTC. Translated: CASSAGQGDYGYTF.

CDR3 DNA sequence: TGTGCCAGCAGTGAAGGACTAGCGGGGACTTACGAGCAGTACTTC. It specifies CASSEGLAGTYEQYF. The genes are TRBV2 and TRBJ2-7; TRBD2 aligns across 11 bases. Per the germline V gene, CDR1 is SNHLY and CDR2 is FYNNEI. V gave up 1 base and J gave up 4 bases; unmatched junction bases: 3. The CDR3 runs 15 residues.

This chain joins TRBV28 and TRBJ1-6, with D perhaps matching TRBD1 (5 bases). The CDR3 runs to 14 residues. CDR1 is MDHEN, CDR2 SYDVKM, per germline. Trimming removed 2 bases at V and 9 bases at J, with 11 bases between. In DNA form, the CDR3 reads TGTGCCAGCAGTTTACGGGGGGAGGCTTCACCCCTCCACTTT. Protein: CASSLRGEASPLHF.

J is TRBJ2-7 and V is TRBV14, with TRBD2 matching 8 bases. The V and J ends lost 1 base and 4 bases, in that order; junction bases with no gene match: 6. CDR3 length equals 15 residues. Germline V gene data show CDR1 as SGHDN and CDR2 as FVKESK. CDR3 coding DNA: TGTGCCAGCAGCCAAGTAATCGGACTAGCTTACGAGCAGTACTTC. This codes for CASSQVIGLAYEQYF. Using reference TRBV14 and TRBJ2-7 for the parts outside the CDR3, the full variable domain is EAGVTQFPSHSVIEKGQTVTLRCDPISGHDNLYWYRRVMGKEIKFLLHFVKESKQDESGMPNNRFLAERTGGTYSTLKVQPAELEDSGVYFCASSQVIGLAYEQYFGPGTRLTVT.

CDR3 region: CASSEASGGGETQYF. Here the CDR3 DNA reads TGTGCCAGCAGTGAAGCTAGCGGGGGAGGGGAGACCCAGTACTTC. J is TRBJ2-5 and V is TRBV2; TRBD2 aligns across 9 bases. Germline V lookup: CDR1 SNHLY, CDR2 FYNNEI. Trimming cost V 0 bases and J 5 bases; bases outside gene matches: 4. The CDR3 extends over 15 amino acids.

The CDR3 loop is CASSVLAGTYNEQFF. Here the CDR3 DNA reads TGTGCCAGCAGCGTACTAGCGGGCACCTACAATGAGCAGTTCTTC. The chain is built from TRBV13 and TRBJ2-1; 9 bases agree with TRBD2. Germline V gives CDR1 PRHDT, CDR2 FYEKMQ (reference sequence). J gave up 2 bases and V 5 bases, and 4 bases lay outside the gene matches. The CDR3 totals 15 residues.

This chain uses TRBV4-3 with TRBJ2-7; 12 bases map to TRBD2. The ends lost 0 bases at V and 2 bases at J; junction bases unmatched: 8. In germline, CDR1 is LGHNA, CDR2 YSLEER. This CDR3 has 18 residues. The DNA of the CDR3 is TGCGCCAGCAGCCAAGATGCACTAGCGGGGGGCCGGACCTACGAGCAGTACTTC. Translated, it gives CASSQDALAGGRTYEQYF.